The clone carrying this TCR beta chain was seen a handful of times. This sample was included in a study of T-cell memory formation after mild COVID-19. TCR alpha and TCR beta cDNA libraries carrying sample barcodes and UMIs came from 5'RACE with constant-segment primers. TCRdb re-analysed the 5' RACE reads in MiXCR, keeping a single row per CDR3 protein. The top ten hold about 22% of the sample, which has under 550,000 distinct CDR3 sequences, more than 15% seen once. V lost 4 bases and J lost 7, with 11 bases in between. The CDR3 consists of 14 residues. The sequenced sample was PBMCs or a T cell subset sorted from them (not recorded which). V is TRBV12-3 or TRBV12-4 and J is TRBJ1-6; D remains unclear. The source is a man between 18 and 35 years old who had mild COVID-19 (a few samples of this study predate the infection). Cell type and time point are not known. The DNA for the CDR3 is TGTGCCAGCAGTTCAAGCGCAAGGAATTCACCCCTCCACTTT. Translating it yields CASSSSARNSPLHF.